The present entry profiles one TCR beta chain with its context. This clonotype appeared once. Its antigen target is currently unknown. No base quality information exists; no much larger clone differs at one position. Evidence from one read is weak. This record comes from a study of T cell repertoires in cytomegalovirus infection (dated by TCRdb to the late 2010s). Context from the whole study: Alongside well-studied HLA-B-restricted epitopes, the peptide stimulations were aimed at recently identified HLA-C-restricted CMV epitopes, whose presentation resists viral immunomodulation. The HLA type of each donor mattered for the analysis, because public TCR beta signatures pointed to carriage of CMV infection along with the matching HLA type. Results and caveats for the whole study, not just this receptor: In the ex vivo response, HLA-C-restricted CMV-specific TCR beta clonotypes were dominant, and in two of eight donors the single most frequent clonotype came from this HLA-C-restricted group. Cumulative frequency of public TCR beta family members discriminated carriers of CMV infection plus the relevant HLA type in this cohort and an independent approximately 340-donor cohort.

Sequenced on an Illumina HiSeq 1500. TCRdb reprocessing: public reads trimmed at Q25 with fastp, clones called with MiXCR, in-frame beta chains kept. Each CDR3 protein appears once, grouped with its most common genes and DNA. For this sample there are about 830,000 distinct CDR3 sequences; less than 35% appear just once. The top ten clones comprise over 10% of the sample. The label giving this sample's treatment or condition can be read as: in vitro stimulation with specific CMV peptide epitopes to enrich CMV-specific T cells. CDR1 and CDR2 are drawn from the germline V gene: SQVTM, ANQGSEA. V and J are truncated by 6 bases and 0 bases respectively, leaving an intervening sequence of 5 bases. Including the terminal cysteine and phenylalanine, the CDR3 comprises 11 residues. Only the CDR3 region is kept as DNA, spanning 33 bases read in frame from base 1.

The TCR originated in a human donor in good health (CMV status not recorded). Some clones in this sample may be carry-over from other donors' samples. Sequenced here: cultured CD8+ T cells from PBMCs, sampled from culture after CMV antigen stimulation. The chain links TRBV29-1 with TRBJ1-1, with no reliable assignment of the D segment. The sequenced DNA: TGCAGCGTAATAATGAACACTGAAGCTTTCTTT. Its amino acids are CSVIMNTEAFF. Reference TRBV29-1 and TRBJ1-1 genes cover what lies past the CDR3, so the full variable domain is SAVISQKPSRDICQRGTSLTIQCQVDSQVTMMFWYRQQPGQSLTLIATANQGSEATYESGFVIDKFPISRPNLTFSTLTVSNMSPEDSSIYLCSVIMNTEAFFGQGTRLTVV.